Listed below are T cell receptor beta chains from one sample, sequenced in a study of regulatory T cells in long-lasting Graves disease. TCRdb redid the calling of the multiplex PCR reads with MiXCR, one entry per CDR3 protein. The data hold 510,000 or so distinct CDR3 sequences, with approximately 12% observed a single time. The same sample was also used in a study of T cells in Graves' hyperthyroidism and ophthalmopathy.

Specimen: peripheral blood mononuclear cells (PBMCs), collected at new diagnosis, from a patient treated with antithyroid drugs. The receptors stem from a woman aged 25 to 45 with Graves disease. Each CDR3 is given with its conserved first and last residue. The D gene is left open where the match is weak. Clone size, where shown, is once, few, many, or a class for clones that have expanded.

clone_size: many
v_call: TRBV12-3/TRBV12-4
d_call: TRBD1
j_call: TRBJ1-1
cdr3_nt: TGTGCCAGCAGCCGATCAGGGACAGTTAAAGCTTTCTTT
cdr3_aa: CASSRSGTVKAFF

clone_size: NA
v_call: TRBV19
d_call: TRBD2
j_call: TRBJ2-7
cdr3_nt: TGTGCCAGTAGTATTCTCTCTAGCGGGAGTCGAAACGAGCAGTACTTC
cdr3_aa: CASSILSSGSRNEQYF

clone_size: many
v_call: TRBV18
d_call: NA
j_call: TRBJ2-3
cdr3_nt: TGTGCCAGCTCACCCCCGACTAGGAGCACAGATACGCAGTATTTT
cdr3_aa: CASSPPTRSTDTQYF

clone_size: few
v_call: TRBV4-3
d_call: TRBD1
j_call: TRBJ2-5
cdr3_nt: TGCGCCAGCAGCCAAGATCTTGGGACAGGAGAGACCCAGTACTTC
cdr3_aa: CASSQDLGTGETQYF

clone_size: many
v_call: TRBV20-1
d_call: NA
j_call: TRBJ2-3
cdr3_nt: TGCAGTGCTAGAGAGGCCAGTTCCACAGATACGCAGTATTTT
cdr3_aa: CSAREASSTDTQYF

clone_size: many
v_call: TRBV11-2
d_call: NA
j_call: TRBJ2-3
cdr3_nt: TGTGCCAGCAGTTCCCGGGGAGCCCCAGATACGCAGTATTTT
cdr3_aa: CASSSRGAPDTQYF

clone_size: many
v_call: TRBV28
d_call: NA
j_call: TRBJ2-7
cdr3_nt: TGTGCCAGCAGCGAAGGGACTCTTAAGCGGGAGCAGTACTTC
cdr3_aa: CASSEGTLKREQYF

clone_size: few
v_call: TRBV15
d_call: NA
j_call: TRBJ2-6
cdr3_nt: TGTGCCACTTCAGGGAGGGGGGGCTCTGGGGCCAACGTCCTGACTTTC
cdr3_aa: CATSGRGGSGANVLTF

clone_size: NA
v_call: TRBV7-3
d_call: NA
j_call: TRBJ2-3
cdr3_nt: TGTGCCAGCAGCTTAACGGCGGTAGGAAGAGATACGCAGTATTTT
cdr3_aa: CASSLTAVGRDTQYF

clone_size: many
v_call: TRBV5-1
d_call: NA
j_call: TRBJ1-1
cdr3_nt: TGCGCCAGCAGCTTGGCCGGGGGTTCGTCGAACACTGAAGCTTTCTTT
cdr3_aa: CASSLAGGSSNTEAFF

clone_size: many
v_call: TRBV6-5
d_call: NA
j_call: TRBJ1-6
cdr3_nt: TGTGCCAGCAGTTATCGGCGGTCGAATTCACCCCTCCACTTT
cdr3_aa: CASSYRRSNSPLHF

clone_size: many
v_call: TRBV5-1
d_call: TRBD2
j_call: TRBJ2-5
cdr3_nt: TGCGCCAGCAGCTTGGATTCTAGCGGGAGTGTAAGAGAGACCCAGTACTTC
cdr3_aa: CASSLDSSGSVRETQYF

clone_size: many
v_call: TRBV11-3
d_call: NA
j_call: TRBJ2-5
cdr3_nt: TGTGCCAGCAGCTTATCCCACCAAGAGACCCAGTACTTC
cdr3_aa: CASSLSHQETQYF

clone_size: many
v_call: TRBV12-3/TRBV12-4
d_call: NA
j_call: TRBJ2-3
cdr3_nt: TGTGCCAGTTCTGGCGGGTATACGCAGTATTTT
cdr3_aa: CASSGGYTQYF

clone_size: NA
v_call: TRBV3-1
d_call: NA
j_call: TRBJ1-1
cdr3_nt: TGTGCCAGCAGCCAGACGGGACGGGACACTGAAGCTTTCTTT
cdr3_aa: CASSQTGRDTEAFF

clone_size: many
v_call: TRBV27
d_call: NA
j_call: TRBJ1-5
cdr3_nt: TGTGCCAGCAGTCCGATACGGGCCAGCAATCAGCCCCAGCATTTT
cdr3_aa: CASSPIRASNQPQHF

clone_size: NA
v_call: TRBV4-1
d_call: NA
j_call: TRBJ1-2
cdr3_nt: TGCGCCAGCAGCCAAGCTCGGCTGAACTATGGCTACACCTTC
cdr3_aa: CASSQARLNYGYTF

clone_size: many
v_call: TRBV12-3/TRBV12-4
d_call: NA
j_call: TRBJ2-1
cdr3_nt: TGTGCCAGCAGTCTCCCCACGAGTGAGCAGTTCTTC
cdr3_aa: CASSLPTSEQFF

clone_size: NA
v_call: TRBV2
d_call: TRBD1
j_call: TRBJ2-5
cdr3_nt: TGTGCCAGCCAAGGTTCAGGGGGCCAAGAGACCCAGTACTTC
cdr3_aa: CASQGSGGQETQYF

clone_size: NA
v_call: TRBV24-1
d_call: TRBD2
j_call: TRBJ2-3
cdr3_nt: TGTGCCACCAGTGATCCCCTAGCGGGACATACGCAGTATTTT
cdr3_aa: CATSDPLAGHTQYF

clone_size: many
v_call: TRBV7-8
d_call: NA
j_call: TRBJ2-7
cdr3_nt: TGTGCCAGCAGCGGCCGGGATCCCTCCTACGAGCAGTACTTC
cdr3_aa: CASSGRDPSYEQYF

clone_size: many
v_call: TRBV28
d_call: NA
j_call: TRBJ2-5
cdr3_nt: TGTGCCAGCAATCTGTCCCGGAGGGTGGAGACCCAGTACTTC
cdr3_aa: CASNLSRRVETQYF

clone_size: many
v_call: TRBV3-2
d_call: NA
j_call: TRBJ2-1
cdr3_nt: TGTGCCAGCAGCCATTCAAGTCCTAGCGGGACTCAGTTCTTC
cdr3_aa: CASSHSSPSGTQFF

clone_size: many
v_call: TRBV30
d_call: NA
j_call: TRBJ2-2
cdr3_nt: TGTGCCTGGAAAAGGGCTTATAGAGCCGGGGAGCTGTTTTTT
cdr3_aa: CAWKRAYRAGELFF

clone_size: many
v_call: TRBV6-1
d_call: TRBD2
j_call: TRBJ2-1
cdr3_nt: TGTGCCAGCAGTGGTGCAGCGGGAGAGGCGGGGGAGCAGTTCTTC
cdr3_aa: CASSGAAGEAGEQFF

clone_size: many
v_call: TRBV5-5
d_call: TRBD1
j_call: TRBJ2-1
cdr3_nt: TGTGCCAGCAGCTTGGTCGGGACAGGCAATGAGCAGTTCTTC
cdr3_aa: CASSLVGTGNEQFF

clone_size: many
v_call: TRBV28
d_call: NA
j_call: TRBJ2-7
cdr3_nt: TGTGCCAGCAGTTCCCCCCTCAGGGGAGCGTCCTACGAGCAGTACTTC
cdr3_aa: CASSSPLRGASYEQYF

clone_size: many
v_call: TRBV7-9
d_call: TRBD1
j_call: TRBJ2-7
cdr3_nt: TGTGCCAGCAGCAGGACAGGGGCCTTCGAGCAGTACTTC
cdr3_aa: CASSRTGAFEQYF

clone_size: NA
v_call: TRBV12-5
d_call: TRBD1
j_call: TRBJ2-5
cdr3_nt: TGTGCTAGTGGTCCAGGAGGACAGGCGTCCTACAATGAGCAGTACTTC
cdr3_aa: CASGPGGQASYNEQYF

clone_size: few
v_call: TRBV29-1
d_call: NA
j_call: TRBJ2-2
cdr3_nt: TGCAGCGTTGACGGTTCTAACACCGGGGAGCTGTTTTTT
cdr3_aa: CSVDGSNTGELFF

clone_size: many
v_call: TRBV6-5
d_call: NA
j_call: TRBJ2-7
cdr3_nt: TGTGCCAGCAGTTACTCGAGTAATATGAGGGACGAGCAGTACTTC
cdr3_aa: CASSYSSNMRDEQYF

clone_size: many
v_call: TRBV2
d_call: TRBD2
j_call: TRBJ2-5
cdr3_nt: TGTGCCAGCAGTGTTAGAGGGTACGGGACTAGCGGGGAAGAGACCCAGTACTTC
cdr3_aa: CASSVRGYGTSGEETQYF

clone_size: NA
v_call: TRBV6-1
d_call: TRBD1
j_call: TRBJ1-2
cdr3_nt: TGTGCCAGCAGTTACCGGGGACAGCTTGGCTACACCTTC
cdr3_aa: CASSYRGQLGYTF

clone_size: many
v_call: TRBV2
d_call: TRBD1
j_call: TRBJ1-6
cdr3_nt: TGTGCCAACCGGGACAGTCTAAATTCACCCCTCCACTTT
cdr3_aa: CANRDSLNSPLHF

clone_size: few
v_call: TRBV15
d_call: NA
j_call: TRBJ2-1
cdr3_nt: TGTGCCACCAGCAGAGATAGGAGCGGCCCTCGTTACAATGAGCAGTTCTTC
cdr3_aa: CATSRDRSGPRYNEQFF

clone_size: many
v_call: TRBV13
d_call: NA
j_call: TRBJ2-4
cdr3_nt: TGTGCCAGCAGCTTGTACCCACCCAAAAACATTCAGTACTTC
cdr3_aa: CASSLYPPKNIQYF

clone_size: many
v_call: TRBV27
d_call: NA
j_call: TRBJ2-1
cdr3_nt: TGTGCCAGCAGTCTCTCGGGGTCCTACAATGAGCAGTTCTTC
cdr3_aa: CASSLSGSYNEQFF

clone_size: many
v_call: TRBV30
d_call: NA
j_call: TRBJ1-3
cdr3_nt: TGTGCCTGGAGTGTAACGAACTCTGGAAACACCATATATTTT
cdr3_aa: CAWSVTNSGNTIYF

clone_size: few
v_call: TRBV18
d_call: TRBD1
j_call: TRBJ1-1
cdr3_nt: TGTGCCAGCTCACCACAGGAACAGGGGGGGACTGAAGCTTTCTTT
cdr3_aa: CASSPQEQGGTEAFF